The 15 T cell receptor beta chains below come from one sample, sequenced in a study of blood T cell repertoires in COVID-19. This table comes from immunoSEQ multiplex PCR, and its TCRdb copy is limited to in-frame clones, with some not included. The sample shows 58,000 or so clones, around 85% of them seen only once. The sequenced sample was peripheral blood. Source of these receptors: a woman between 70 and 85 years old with active COVID-19.

This chain connects TRBV6-5 to TRBJ2-7; TRBD2 aligns across 8 bases. CDR1 and CDR2 from the germline V gene are MNHEY and SVGAGI. Unmatched junction bases numbered 13, after V lost 2 bases and J lost 7 bases. CDR3 length: 16 residues. This chain's CDR3 is CASSYAKREIRGEQYF. The CDR3 DNA sequence: TGTGCCAGCAGTTACGCCAAGCGGGAGATACGGGGAGAGCAGTACTTC.

The chain has TRBV2 and TRBJ1-5; D is uncertain. Germline V gene lookup returns CDR1 SNHLY and CDR2 FYNNEI. V lost 4 bases and J 2 bases, leaving 9 bases between the germline ends. This CDR3 is 14 amino acids long. The chain's CDR3 is CASSAGNRNQPQHF. CDR3 DNA: TGTGCCAGCAGTGCGGGGAATCGCAATCAGCCCCAGCATTTT.

V and J are TRBV19 and TRBJ2-1; TRBD2 aligns across 7 bases. V lost 5 bases and J lost 5; bases outside the gene matches: 6. The CDR3 loop spans 14 amino acids. Germline assignment: CDR1 LNHDA and CDR2 SQIVND (reference sequence). CDR3 loop: CASSSGGSNNEQFF. The CDR3 DNA follows: TGTGCCAGTAGTTCGGGCGGGAGCAACAATGAGCAGTTCTTC.

The chain couples TRBV19 to TRBJ2-2; D gene ambiguous. The germline V gene encodes CDR1 LNHDA and CDR2 SQIVND (reference sequence). The V and J ends lost 6 bases and 1 base respectively, with 6 bases between them. CDR3 size: 13 residues. The CDR3 is CASSLLNTGELFF. The CDR3 DNA sequence: TGTGCCAGTAGCCTTCTGAACACCGGGGAGCTGTTTTTT.

The chain recombines TRBV6-6 with TRBJ2-3; D not resolved. The CDR3 loop spans 15 amino acids. Deletions cut 2 bases from V and 0 bases from J, with 9 bases between. In germline, CDR1 is MNHNY, CDR2 SVGAGI (reference sequence). CDR3 residues: CASSYDSLSTDTQYF. The CDR3 nucleotides read TGTGCCAGCAGTTACGATAGCCTTAGCACAGATACGCAGTATTTT.

The chain combines TRBV27 with TRBJ2-1; 11 positions match TRBD2. The ends lost 7 bases at V and 5 bases at J; junction bases unmatched: 10. CDR1 and CDR2 (germline): MNHEY, SMNVEV (reference sequence). The CDR3 runs to 16 residues. In DNA form, the CDR3 reads TGTGCCAGCAAAAACTTAGCGGGAGGGCTGAACAATGAGCAGTTCTTC. Its translation is CASKNLAGGLNNEQFF.

The sample holds one count of this clone. The chain links TRBV11-1 to TRBJ2-3, with 8 nucleotides matching TRBD2. CDR1 and CDR2 (germline): SGHAT, FQDESV (reference sequence). CDR3 length: 14 amino acids. V was clipped by 2 bases and J by 3 bases; unmatched bases: 1. The CDR3 DNA is TGTGCCAGCAGCTTAACTAGCGGAACAGATACGCAGTATTTT. It translates to CASSLTSGTDTQYF. The variable domain in full, with the rest retrieved from reference TRBV11-1 and TRBJ2-3, is EAEVAQSPRYKITEKSQAVAFWCDPISGHATLYWYRQILGQGPELLVQFQDESVVDDSQLPKDRFSAERLKGVDSTLKIQPAELGDSAMYLCASSLTSGTDTQYFGPGTRLTVL.

The chain employs TRBV5-1 and TRBJ2-5, with a tentative D call TRBD2 (6 bases). The germline V and J ends were trimmed by 1 base and 2 bases, with 12 bases remaining between them. Germline CDR1 SGHRS, CDR2 YFSETQ. This CDR3 is built from 15 residues. CDR3 sequence (DNA): TGCGCCAGCAGCTTGTGGACGGGAGAGCAAGAGACCCAGTACTTC. Protein sequence: CASSLWTGEQETQYF.

The V and J genes are TRBV5-1 and TRBJ1-4; 9 bases fit TRBD1. The CDR3 loop spans 14 amino acids. Germline assignment: CDR1 SGHRS and CDR2 YFSETQ. V dropped 3 bases and J dropped 8; count of bases not matched to a gene: 5. CDR3 nucleotide sequence: TGCGCCAGCAGCTGGGGACAGGGTGACGAAAAACTGTTTTTT. This encodes CASSWGQGDEKLFF.

V and J are TRBV15 and TRBJ1-2; D unclear. Trimming removed 5 bases from V and 4 bases from J, with 8 bases in between. Germline V gives CDR1 LNHNV, CDR2 YYDKDF (reference sequence). The CDR3 spans 12 residues. The CDR3 region is CATSGGSYGYTF. In DNA, the CDR3 is TGTGCCACCAGCGGTGGTAGCTATGGCTACACCTTC.

This clone is a singleton in its sample. V is TRBV7-9 and J is TRBJ2-1; 9 bases map to TRBD2. Germline-derived CDR1 and CDR2 are SEHNR and FQNEAQ (reference sequence). The length of the CDR3 is 18 residues. Germline trimming cut 5 bases from V and 8 bases from J; bases unmatched to any gene: 19. The DNA for the CDR3 is TGTGCCAGCAGCCCGTCCTATAGCGGGAGCCCTAGGTGGGATGAGCAGTTCTTC. Protein product: CASSPSYSGSPRWDEQFF.

The V call is TRBV5-6, the J call TRBJ2-1, with 10 bases matching TRBD2. Germline V lookup: CDR1 SGHDT, CDR2 YYEEEE. The CDR3 is 14 residues long. The J segment lost 9 bases and the V segment lost 2 bases, leaving 5 bases of the junction unmatched. DNA of the CDR3: TGTGCCAGCAGCTTCCTAGCGGGAGTGGGTGAGCAGTTCTTC. Amino acid sequence: CASSFLAGVGEQFF.

The chain recombines TRBV7-2 with TRBJ2-7, with TRBD2 matching 11 bases. Germline-derived CDR1 and CDR2 are SGHTA and FQGNSA. V dropped 2 bases and J dropped 6; count of bases not matched to a gene: 6. This CDR3 comprises 15 residues. CDR3 amino acids: CASSLYTSGSGEQYF. CDR3 in DNA: TGTGCCAGCAGCTTATATACTAGCGGGAGTGGCGAGCAGTACTTC.

The rearrangement joins TRBV6-5 to TRBJ2-7; D not resolved. This CDR3 region has 12 residues. In germline, CDR1 is MNHEY, CDR2 SVGAGI. V lost 2 bases to trimming and J lost 2 bases, with 4 bases between them. The CDR3 is CASSYNTYEQYF. In DNA, the CDR3 is TGTGCCAGCAGTTACAACACCTACGAGCAGTACTTC.

The count of this clone is one. This sequence joins TRBV5-4 and TRBJ2-5, with D tentatively TRBD2 (6 bases). The CDR3 is 15 amino acids. V lost 4 bases and J lost 2, with 15 bases in between. In germline, CDR1 is SGHNT, CDR2 YYREEE (reference sequence). As DNA, the CDR3 is TGTGCCAGCAGCGGGGGGACGGCTGATCAAGAGACCCAGTACTTC. Its protein is CASSGGTADQETQYF. Combining the CDR3 with reference TRBV5-4 and TRBJ2-5 gives the whole variable domain ETGVTQSPTHLIKTRGQQVTLRCSSQSGHNTVSWYQQALGQGPQFIFQYYREEENGRGNFPPRFSGLQFPNYSSELNVNALELDDSALYLCASSGGTADQETQYFGPGTRLLVL.